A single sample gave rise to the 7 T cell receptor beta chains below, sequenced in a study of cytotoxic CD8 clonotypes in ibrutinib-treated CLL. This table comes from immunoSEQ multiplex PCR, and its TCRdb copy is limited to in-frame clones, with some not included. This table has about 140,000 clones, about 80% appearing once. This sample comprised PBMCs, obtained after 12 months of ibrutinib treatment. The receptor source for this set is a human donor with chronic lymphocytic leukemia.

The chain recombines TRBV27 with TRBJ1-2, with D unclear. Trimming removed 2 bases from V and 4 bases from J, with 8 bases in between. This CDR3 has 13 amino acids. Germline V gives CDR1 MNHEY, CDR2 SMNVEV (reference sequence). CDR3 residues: CASSLTVAYGYTF. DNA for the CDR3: TGTGCCAGCAGTTTAACCGTCGCCTATGGCTACACCTTC.

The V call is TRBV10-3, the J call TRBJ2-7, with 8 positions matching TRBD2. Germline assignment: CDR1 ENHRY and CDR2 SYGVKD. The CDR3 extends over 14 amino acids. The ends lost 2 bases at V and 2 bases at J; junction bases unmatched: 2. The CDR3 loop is CAISESGSTYEQYF. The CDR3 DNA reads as TGTGCCATCAGTGAGAGCGGGAGTACCTACGAGCAGTACTTC.

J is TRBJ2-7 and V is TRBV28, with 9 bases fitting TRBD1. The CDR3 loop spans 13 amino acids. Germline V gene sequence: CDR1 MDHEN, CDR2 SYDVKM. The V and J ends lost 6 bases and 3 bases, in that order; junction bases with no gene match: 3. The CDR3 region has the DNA TGTGCCAGCAGAACGGGACAGGGCTACGAGCAGTACTTC. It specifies CASRTGQGYEQYF. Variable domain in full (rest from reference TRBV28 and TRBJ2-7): DVKVTQSSRYLVKRTGEKVFLECVQDMDHENMFWYRQDPGLGLRLIYFSYDVKMKEKGDIPEGYSVSREKKERFSLILESASTNQTSMYLCASRTGQGYEQYFGPGTRLTVT.

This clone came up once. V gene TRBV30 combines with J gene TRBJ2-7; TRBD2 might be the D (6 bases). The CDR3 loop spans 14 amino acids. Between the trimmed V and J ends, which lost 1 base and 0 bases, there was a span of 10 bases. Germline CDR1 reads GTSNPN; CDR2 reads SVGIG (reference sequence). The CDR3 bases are TGTGCCTGGAGTGACGGGGGTAGCTCCTACGAGCAGTACTTC. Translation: CAWSDGGSSYEQYF.

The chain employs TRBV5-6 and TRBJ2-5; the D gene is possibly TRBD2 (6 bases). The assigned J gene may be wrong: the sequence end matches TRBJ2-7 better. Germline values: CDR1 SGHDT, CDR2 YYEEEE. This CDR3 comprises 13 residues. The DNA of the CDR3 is TGTGCCAGCAGCTTCACGGGGGACTACGAGCAGTACTTC. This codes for CASSFTGDYEQYF.

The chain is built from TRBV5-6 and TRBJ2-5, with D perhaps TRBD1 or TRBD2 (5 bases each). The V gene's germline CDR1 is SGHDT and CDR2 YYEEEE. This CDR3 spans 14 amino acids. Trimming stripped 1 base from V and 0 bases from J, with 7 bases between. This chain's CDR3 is CASSLLGDQETQYF. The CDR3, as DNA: TGTGCCAGCAGCTTGCTGGGGGACCAAGAGACCCAGTACTTC.

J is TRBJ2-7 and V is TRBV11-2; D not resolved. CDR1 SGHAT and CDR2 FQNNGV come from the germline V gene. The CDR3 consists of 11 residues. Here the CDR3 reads CACQNSYEQYF. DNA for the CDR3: TGTGCATGCCAAAACTCCTACGAGCAGTACTTC. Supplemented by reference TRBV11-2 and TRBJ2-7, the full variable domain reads EAGVAQSPRYKIIEKRQSVAFWCNPISGHATLYWYQQILGQGPKLLIQFQNNGVVDDSQLPKDRFSAERLKGVDSTLKIQPAKLEDSAVYLCACQNSYEQYFGPGTRLTVT.